Shown below are 23 T cell receptor beta chains from a single sample sequenced in a study of shared clonotypes between healthy human individuals. Sequencing used immunoSEQ multiplex PCR; TCRdb keeps in-frame clones, though not all of them. The table includes just over 2,000,000 clones, about 95% detected once. Naive CD8 cells, CD45RO-negative and positively selected for CCR7, excluded terminally differentiated effector memory CD45RA+ cells. Material: naive CD8+ T cells sorted from blood. These receptors all stem from a young man in good health.

This clone has only one observation. J is TRBJ1-2 and V is TRBV21-1; the table's D call, TRBD1, was not checked against the DNA. TRBV21-1 is flagged as a pseudogene. There are 13 residues in the CDR3. Here the CDR3 reads CASSKTGGYGYTF. In nucleotides, the CDR3 is TGTGCCAGCAGCAAGACAGGGGGGTATGGCTACACCTTC.

The chain carries TRBV6-1 and TRBJ2-1; no definite D call. This CDR3 has 14 residues. Germline V lookup: CDR1 MNHNS, CDR2 SASEGT. Trimming removed 0 bases from V and 5 bases from J, with 8 bases in between. The CDR3 reads CASSEAPTHNEQFF. The CDR3 DNA is TGTGCCAGCAGTGAAGCGCCCACACACAATGAGCAGTTCTTC.

This rearrangement joins TRBV13 to TRBJ2-7; TRBD2 agrees at 11 bases. V trimming: 5 bases; J trimming: 6 bases; junction bases outside the gene matches: 9. Germline assignment: CDR1 PRHDT and CDR2 FYEKMQ (reference sequence). The length of the CDR3 is 15 residues. CDR3 region: CASSHSGRAGREQYF. The CDR3 DNA sequence: TGTGCCAGCAGCCATAGCGGGAGGGCCGGTCGCGAGCAGTACTTC.

The chain recombines TRBV30 with TRBJ2-5; a weak D match, TRBD1 (6 bases). The CDR3 loop spans 14 amino acids. V was pared by 4 bases and J by 2 bases, with 14 bases between. Germline assignment: CDR1 GTSNPN and CDR2 SVGIG (reference sequence). CDR3 residues: CAWTGTTIQETQYF. The CDR3 nucleotides are TGTGCCTGGACAGGGACAACAATACAAGAGACCCAGTACTTC.

V and J are TRBV19 and TRBJ1-1, with D hard to call. Germline CDR1 reads LNHDA; CDR2 reads SQIVND (reference sequence). V lost 3 bases and J lost 3, with 17 bases in between. The CDR3 totals 16 residues. CDR3 region: CASSMPAEGQDTEAFF. In nucleotides, the CDR3 is TGTGCCAGTAGTATGCCCGCGGAGGGCCAGGACACTGAAGCTTTCTTT.

This clone was picked up one time. The gene calls are TRBV5-6 and TRBJ1-5, with a weak D call TRBD1 (5 bases). CDR3 length equals 16 residues. V gave up 3 bases and J gave up 8 bases, with 21 bases separating them. Germline V gene lookup returns CDR1 SGHDT and CDR2 YYEEEE. This CDR3 reads CASSYWAQGDVKPQHF. The DNA of the CDR3 is TGTGCCAGCAGCTATTGGGCGCAGGGTGATGTTAAGCCCCAGCATTTT.

The chain is built from TRBV5-5 and TRBJ2-7; no definite D call. V lost 0 bases, J lost 0 bases, and 10 bases lay in between. CDR1 and CDR2 (germline): SGHKS, YYEKEE (reference sequence). The CDR3 covers 15 residues. The CDR3 loop is CASSLGGYSSYEQYF. The CDR3 DNA reads as TGTGCCAGCAGCTTGGGAGGTTATAGCTCCTACGAGCAGTACTTC.

In its sample, this clone was seen once. The chain has TRBV13 and TRBJ2-3; D not resolved. Between the trimmed V and J ends, which lost 5 bases and 3 bases, there was a span of 12 bases. Germline V gene data show CDR1 as PRHDT and CDR2 as FYEKMQ (reference sequence). This CDR3 has 14 residues. Here the CDR3 reads CASSLPAATDTQYF. CDR3 DNA: TGTGCCAGCAGCCTCCCGGCGGCTACAGATACGCAGTATTTT. The variable domain in full, completed from reference TRBV13 and TRBJ2-3, reads AAGVIQSPRHLIKEKRETATLKCYPIPRHDTVYWYQQGPGQDPQFLISFYEKMQSDKGSIPDRFSAQQFSDYHSELNMSSLELGDSALYFCASSLPAATDTQYFGPGTRLTVL.

This chain connects TRBV5-1 to TRBJ2-7; 8 bases match TRBD1. This CDR3 region has 14 residues. CDR1 SGHRS and CDR2 YFSETQ come from the germline V gene. The trim removed 3 bases at V and 4 bases at J, leaving 6 bases unmatched. CDR3 coding DNA: TGCGCCAGCAGCTGGGGGACAGGAGAATACGAGCAGTACTTC. The encoded protein is CASSWGTGEYEQYF.

The J gene is TRBJ2-7, the V gene TRBV2; D is unclear. CDR1 SNHLY and CDR2 FYNNEI come from the germline V gene. The CDR3 length is 13 residues. The V gene lost 1 base and the J gene lost 5 bases, with 9 bases spanning the gap. CDR3 nucleotides: TGTGCCAGCAGTGAAGTCTTAGGAGACGAGCAGTACTTC. Its translation is CASSEVLGDEQYF. Filled out from reference TRBV2 and TRBJ2-7, the complete variable domain reads EPEVTQTPSHQVTQMGQEVILRCVPISNHLYFYWYRQILGQKVEFLVSFYNNEISEKSEIFDDQFSVERPDGSNFTLKIRSTKLEDSAMYFCASSEVLGDEQYFGPGTRLTVT.

This chain joins TRBV19 and TRBJ1-5; D perhaps matches TRBD1 (5 bases). Trimming removed 4 bases at V and 3 bases at J, with 10 bases between. This CDR3 is built from 14 residues. Germline V gene data show CDR1 as LNHDA and CDR2 as SQIVND (reference sequence). CDR3 protein: CASSTTVLNQPQHF. DNA for the CDR3: TGTGCCAGTAGTACGACAGTACTCAATCAGCCCCAGCATTTT.

The chain links TRBV6-1 to TRBJ2-7; TRBD1 agrees at 9 bases. Germline V lookup: CDR1 MNHNS, CDR2 SASEGT. The CDR3 is 15 amino acids. V lost 6 bases and J lost 0; bases outside the gene matches: 6. In nucleotides, the CDR3 is TGTGCCAGCAGAGGAGACAGGGGGTCCTCCTACGAGCAGTACTTC. It is translated as CASRGDRGSSYEQYF.

The chain combines TRBV27 with TRBJ1-6, with 9 bases that match TRBD1. The CDR3 spans 15 residues. Losses at the gene ends were 3 bases for V and 6 bases for J; bases not matched to a gene: 3. CDR1 is MNHEY and CDR2 is SMNVEV in the germline V gene (reference sequence). CDR3 DNA: TGTGCCAGCAGTTTGGGACAGGGAGGTAATTCACCCCTCCACTTT. Protein: CASSLGQGGNSPLHF.

This clone has only one observation. V is TRBV4-2 and J is TRBJ2-7, with 8 nucleotides matching TRBD2. The CDR3 has 15 amino acids. In germline, CDR1 is LGHNA, CDR2 YNFKEQ. The V gene end was trimmed by 3 bases and the J gene end by 7 bases; junction bases not matched to a gene: 11. CDR3 amino acids: CASSQESGGTYEQYF. DNA of the CDR3: TGTGCCAGCAGCCAGGAGTCGGGAGGGACTTATGAGCAGTACTTC.

The V call is TRBV6-5, the J call TRBJ2-1; D unclear. CDR1 is MNHEY, CDR2 SVGAGI, per germline. V was cut by 5 bases and J by 8 bases, with 13 bases left in between. The CDR3 runs to 13 residues. CDR3: CASSTDKVDEQFF. For the CDR3, the DNA is TGTGCCAGCAGTACCGACAAGGTTGATGAGCAGTTCTTC.

The chain uses TRBV2 and TRBJ2-3, with 10 bases that match TRBD1. Germline V CDR1 and CDR2: SNHLY, FYNNEI. J was trimmed by 6 bases and V by 0 bases; bases with no gene match: 3. The CDR3 runs 15 residues. The CDR3 reads CASSEALDRGDTQYF. The CDR3 DNA follows: TGTGCCAGCAGTGAAGCATTGGACAGGGGGGATACGCAGTATTTT.

V and J are TRBV18 and TRBJ2-7; D is uncertain. Trimming pared 6 bases from V and 0 bases from J, leaving 15 bases between. Germline V lookup: CDR1 KGHSH, CDR2 LQKENI. CDR3 length: 15 residues. The CDR3 coding sequence is TGTGCCAGCTCTCCCGGATCCACGAGCTCCTACGAGCAGTACTTC. Translated: CASSPGSTSSYEQYF. The entire variable domain, with the rest obtained from reference TRBV18 and TRBJ2-7, is as follows: NAGVMQNPRHLVRRRGQEARLRCSPMKGHSHVYWYRQLPEEGLKFMVYLQKENIIDESGMPKERFSAEFPKEGPSILRIQQVVRGDSAAYFCASSPGSTSSYEQYFGPGTRLTVT.

The chain joins TRBV14 to TRBJ2-5; D remains ambiguous. The CDR3 consists of 16 residues. Germline V gene data show CDR1 as SGHDN and CDR2 as FVKESK. The V end lost 4 bases, the J end lost 5 bases, and 20 bases lay between the germline ends. The CDR3 DNA sequence: TGTGCCAGCAGCCTGCTAGTGGTTGGTGGAGTGGAGACCCAGTACTTC. It codes for CASSLLVVGGVETQYF.

The chain is built from TRBV25-1 and TRBJ2-5; the D gene could be TRBD1 or TRBD2 (5 bases each). V lost 2 bases and J 1 base, leaving 14 bases between the germline ends. The CDR3 sequence is 16 residues long. Germline V gene data show CDR1 as MGHDK and CDR2 as SYGVNS. CDR3 amino acids: CASSELAGTAQETQYF. The CDR3 bases are TGTGCCAGCAGTGAACTGGCTGGGACGGCCCAAGAGACCCAGTACTTC.

In this sample, this clone turned up once. The gene calls are TRBV2 and TRBJ1-5; 7 bases fit TRBD1. CDR1 SNHLY and CDR2 FYNNEI come from the germline V gene. The trim removed 5 bases at V and 1 base at J, leaving 11 bases unmatched. The CDR3 extends over 17 amino acids. CDR3 sequence (DNA): TGTGCCAGCAGTTTTACCGTCGACAGGGCAAGCAATCAGCCCCAGCATTTT. Translated, it gives CASSFTVDRASNQPQHF.

The rearrangement links TRBV4-1 to TRBJ2-5; tentatively, D is TRBD2 (6 bases). The CDR3 runs 15 residues. Trimming cost V 4 bases and J 1 base, with 13 bases left between them. CDR1 is MGHRA, CDR2 YSYEKL, per germline. The CDR3 DNA is TGCGCCAGCAGCCTCTACCCCGGGAGCCAAGAGACCCAGTACTTC. This gives the protein CASSLYPGSQETQYF.

With regard to this clone: The same CDR3 also results from other DNA sequences found in this sample. The chain employs TRBV28 and TRBJ1-1; D gene uncertain. Trimming removed 3 bases from V and 1 base from J, with 6 bases in between. CDR3 length equals 13 residues. The germline V gene has CDR1 MDHEN and CDR2 SYDVKM. CDR3 protein: CASSFGENTEAFF. CDR3 sequence (DNA): TGTGCCAGCAGTTTTGGGGAGAACACTGAAGCTTTCTTT.

The V call is TRBV4-3, the J call TRBJ2-7; 8 bases are shared with TRBD1. From germline, CDR1 is LGHNA and CDR2 YSLEER. J gave up 3 bases and V 5 bases, and 6 bases lay outside the gene matches. The CDR3 contains 14 residues. CDR3 coding DNA: TGCGCCAGCAGCATCGGACAGGGCGGCTACGAGCAGTACTTC. Its translation is CASSIGQGGYEQYF.